This T cell receptor (beta chain) was documented in a study of cytomegalovirus exposure and HLA in healthy donors. General study results and limits: The dataset shows that most TCR sequences were rare, while some public TCRs occurred in many donors.

Notes on this clone: Its antigen remains unknown.

60 Vbeta and 13 Jbeta primers were used in PCR. This table comes from immunoSEQ multiplex PCR, and its TCRdb copy is limited to in-frame clones, with some not included. The table includes 120,000 or so clones, 80% detected once. V was cut by 2 bases and J by 5 bases, with 16 bases left in between. CDR1 is MGHRA and CDR2 is YSYEKL in the germline V gene. This CDR3 contains 16 residues. The clonotype originates from a man aged 25 to 45 in good health and CMV-seropositive. The chain recombines TRBV4-1 with TRBJ1-3; a weak D match, TRBD1 (6 bases). Sequenced: PBMCs. The CDR3 DNA sequence: TGCGCCAGCAGCCAACAAACGACAGGAGCAAGAAACACCATATATTTT. It codes for CASSQQTTGARNTIYF.